These T cell receptor beta chains were read from a single sample in a study of cytomegalovirus exposure and HLA in healthy donors. Clones were read by immunoSEQ multiplex PCR, and TCRdb kept only the in-frame ones, dropping some. The sample consists of fewer than 200,000 clones, 65% to 85% of them appearing once. The sequenced sample was PBMCs. The receptors were gathered from a female donor in good health and CMV-seronegative. CDR3s include the opening cysteine and the closing phenylalanine or tryptophan. D genes are given only for firm matches.

>TRBD1|TRBJ1-4|TRBV7-9
CASSLEGTANEKLFF
TGTGCCAGCAGCTTAGAGGGGACAGCCAATGAAAAACTGTTTTTT
>.|TRBJ1-4|TRBV6-4
CANLSEKLFF
TGTGCCAACCTATCTGAAAAACTGTTTTTT
>TRBD2|TRBJ2-1|TRBV12-5
CASGTGTSKGNEQFF
TGTGCTAGTGGAACCGGGACTAGCAAGGGAAATGAGCAGTTCTTC
>.|TRBJ2-1|TRBV7-8
CASSLITGYGFNEQFF
TGTGCCAGCAGCTTAATAACAGGGTATGGGTTCAATGAGCAGTTCTTC
>.|TRBJ1-4|TRBV7-9
CSSSLVLRTTNEKLFF
TGTTCCAGCAGCTTAGTCTTGCGTACAACTAATGAAAAACTGTTTTTT
>TRBD2|TRBJ2-1|TRBV2
CASTLRGVAGYNEQFF
TGTGCCAGCACCCTAAGGGGAGTAGCGGGATACAATGAGCAGTTCTTC
>TRBD2|TRBJ2-7|TRBV10-2
CASSDPGGTSGSYEQYF
TGCGCCAGCAGTGATCCAGGGGGGACTAGCGGTTCCTACGAGCAGTACTTC
>.|TRBJ2-1|TRBV7-9
CASSPRSESSYNEQFF
TGTGCCAGCAGCCCCCGGTCCGAGAGCTCCTACAATGAGCAGTTCTTC
>.|TRBJ2-3|TRBV30
CAWLGIADTQYF
TGTGCCTGGCTAGGTATTGCAGATACGCAGTATTTT
>.|TRBJ2-2|TRBV13
CASSIWGGLENTGELFF
TGTGCCAGCAGCATCTGGGGGGGCTTAGAGAACACCGGGGAGCTGTTTTTT